Below, 20 T cell receptor beta chains from the same sample are listed, as sequenced in a study of OX40 agonist ivuxolimab in advanced cancers. Clones were sequenced by immunoSEQ multiplex PCR, and TCRdb holds only the in-frame ones, with some missing. The sample shows 57,000 or so clones, 85% to 90% of them seen only once. Sequenced here: CD4+ or CD8+ T cells sorted from blood, sampled in a trial of the OX40 agonist ivuxolimab. The receptors originated from an adult with an advanced solid tumor such as melanoma, head and neck, liver or kidney cancer.

This clone appeared a few times. V is TRBV4-1 and J is TRBJ1-2; D is uncertain. Germline V gene data show CDR1 as MGHRA and CDR2 as YSYEKL. V lost 0 bases and J lost 7, with 9 bases in between. CDR3 size: 13 residues. CDR3 bases: TGCGCCAGCAGCCAAGAACAGTTTAGTGGCTACACCTTC. This codes for CASSQEQFSGYTF.

This clone turned up a few times. The chain carries TRBV7-9 and TRBJ1-5; tentative D call: TRBD1 (5 bases). With 5 bases removed from V and 2 bases from J, the gap between germline ends came to 13 bases. The CDR3 runs 15 residues. Germline CDR1 SEHNR, CDR2 FQNEAQ (reference sequence). The CDR3 reads CASSLGTARNQPQHF. The CDR3 bases are TGTGCCAGCAGCCTGGGGACCGCCCGCAATCAGCCCCAGCATTTT.

The rearrangement uses TRBV25-1 and TRBJ1-6; unclear D gene. V was clipped by 2 bases and J by 6 bases, with 8 bases between them. Germline-derived CDR1 and CDR2 are MGHDK and SYGVNS. This CDR3 is built from 14 residues. The CDR3 reads CASSEIQLNSPLHF. Here the CDR3 DNA reads TGTGCCAGCAGTGAAATTCAGCTTAATTCACCCCTCCACTTT.

The V gene is TRBV11-2, the J gene TRBJ1-1; 8 bases map to TRBD1. Germline V gives CDR1 SGHAT, CDR2 FQNNGV. V lost 5 bases and J lost 6; bases outside the gene matches: 11. This CDR3 has 15 residues. CDR3: CASSMTGAAVAEAFF. The CDR3 DNA reads TGTGCCAGCAGCATGACAGGGGCCGCGGTCGCTGAAGCTTTCTTT.

This clone was counted once. The V and J genes are TRBV29-1 and TRBJ1-1, with a weak D call TRBD1 (5 bases). CDR1 and CDR2 (germline): SQVTM, ANQGSEA. V was clipped by 3 bases and J by 7 bases, with 18 bases between them. The CDR3 length is 14 residues. The CDR3 is CSVDSQVRGIEAFF. The CDR3 DNA follows: TGCAGCGTTGATTCCCAGGTCCGGGGGATTGAAGCTTTCTTT.

This clone was seen a single time. The chain carries TRBV29-1 and TRBJ1-5; possibly TRBD1 for D (5 bases). Germline V gene data show CDR1 as SQVTM and CDR2 as ANQGSEA. V was shortened by 6 bases and J by 3 bases, with 9 bases between the two germline ends. The CDR3 has 12 residues. CDR3 loop: CSVGTPNQPQHF. CDR3 nucleotide sequence: TGCAGCGTCGGGACCCCCAATCAGCCCCAGCATTTT. The full variable domain, completed using reference TRBV29-1 and TRBJ1-5, is SAVISQKPSRDICQRGTSLTIQCQVDSQVTMMFWYRQQPGQSLTLIATANQGSEATYESGFVIDKFPISRPNLTFSTLTVSNMSPEDSSIYLCSVGTPNQPQHFGDGTRLSIL.

This chain links TRBV5-4 with TRBJ2-1; D is perhaps TRBD1 (6 bases). V gave up 1 base and J gave up 7 bases, with 15 bases separating them. The length of the CDR3 is 15 residues. Germline V lookup: CDR1 SGHNT, CDR2 YYREEE (reference sequence). In DNA form, the CDR3 reads TGTGCCAGCAGCTTGCTCCAGGGGCGCAGGAATGAGCAGTTCTTC. Translated: CASSLLQGRRNEQFF.

The rearrangement links TRBV7-2 to TRBJ2-5; TRBD1 aligns across 9 bases. Trimming removed 1 base from V and 6 bases from J; junction bases left unmatched: 12. Per the germline V gene, CDR1 is SGHTA and CDR2 is FQGNSA. The length of the CDR3 is 17 residues. CDR3 sequence: CASSLDAGGQGRKTQYF. CDR3 sequence (DNA): TGTGCCAGCAGCTTAGATGCGGGTGGACAGGGGAGAAAGACCCAGTACTTC.

This chain uses TRBV2 with TRBJ1-1; 8 bases fit TRBD1. This CDR3 has 16 amino acids. V shed 6 bases, J shed 1 base, and the junction held 10 bases outside the gene matches. Germline V gives CDR1 SNHLY, CDR2 FYNNEI. CDR3 coding DNA: TGTGCCAGCAGAGCAGGGACAGGCGGTGGGAACACTGAAGCTTTCTTT. Its translation is CASRAGTGGGNTEAFF.

CDR3 sequence (DNA): TGCGCCAGCAGCTTGGAGAGGCAGGAGCTCGGGTACGAGCAGTACTTC. Translated: CASSLERQELGYEQYF. The J gene is TRBJ2-5, the V gene TRBV5-1, with no clear D. The J call is in doubt because the DNA end fits TRBJ2-7 better. Germline CDR1 and CDR2: SGHRS and YFSETQ. There are 16 residues in the CDR3.

This chain joins TRBV9 and TRBJ1-2, with D possibly matching TRBD1 (5 bases). The CDR3 sequence is 14 residues long. Germline V CDR1 and CDR2: SGDLS, YYNGEE. The V end was cut by 4 bases, the J end by 6 bases, with 16 bases between. The CDR3 bases are TGTGCCAGCAGCCGGGCAATACAGGAGGATGGCTACACCTTC. Protein: CASSRAIQEDGYTF.

In nucleotides, the CDR3 is TGCAGCGTTGAAGAACAGGGGGCGCGGATGGAGACCCAGTACTTC. Encoded protein: CSVEEQGARMETQYF. The chain has TRBV29-1 and TRBJ2-5; 9 bases match TRBD1. Germline trimming cut 0 bases from V and 5 bases from J; bases unmatched to any gene: 7. The V gene's germline CDR1 is SQVTM and CDR2 ANQGSEA. CDR3 length equals 15 residues.

V is TRBV6-5 and J is TRBJ1-1, with D possibly matching TRBD1 (6 bases). The V and J ends lost 7 bases and 8 bases respectively, with 23 bases between them. This CDR3 comprises 15 residues. Germline CDR1 reads MNHEY; CDR2 reads SVGAGI. The CDR3, as DNA: TGTGCCAGCAATAGACTGGGACAATCTCTAGGGGAAGCTTTCTTT. Its protein product is CASNRLGQSLGEAFF.

This rearrangement joins TRBV18 to TRBJ1-3, with 9 bases aligning to TRBD1. The CDR3 runs 16 residues. The germline V gene has CDR1 KGHSH and CDR2 LQKENI. J lost 4 bases, V lost 3 bases, and 7 bases had no gene match. CDR3 nucleotides: TGTGCCAGCTCACCCTCCGGGACAGGGACGGGAAACACCATATATTTT. The encoded protein is CASSPSGTGTGNTIYF. Full variable domain (outside the CDR3, taken from reference TRBV18 and TRBJ1-3): NAGVMQNPRHLVRRRGQEARLRCSPMKGHSHVYWYRQLPEEGLKFMVYLQKENIIDESGMPKERFSAEFPKEGPSILRIQQVVRGDSAAYFCASSPSGTGTGNTIYFGEGSWLTVV.

The rearrangement joins TRBV28 to TRBJ2-7; D is possibly TRBD1 (6 bases). The CDR3 is made up of 16 amino acids. Trimming took 5 bases from V and 4 from J, leaving 21 bases between them. Germline CDR1 and CDR2: MDHEN and SYDVKM. CDR3 sequence reads: CASSVGGVQGWYEQYF. CDR3 DNA: TGTGCCAGCAGTGTGGGTGGGGTGCAGGGGTGGTACGAGCAGTACTTC.

This chain uses TRBV7-3 with TRBJ2-7, with a possible D match to TRBD1 (5 bases). Germline CDR1 and CDR2: SGHTA and FQGTGA. The CDR3 is made up of 15 amino acids. V was clipped by 3 bases and J by 2 bases, with 14 bases between them. The CDR3 region is CASSLGQGWAYEQYF. DNA of the CDR3: TGTGCCAGCAGCTTGGGGCAGGGCTGGGCCTACGAGCAGTACTTC.

The chain recombines TRBV4-1 with TRBJ1-4, with no clear D. The CDR3 has 15 residues. Trimming shortened V by 3 bases and J by 5 bases, and 13 bases separated the two germline ends. Germline V gene sequence: CDR1 MGHRA, CDR2 YSYEKL. DNA of the CDR3: TGCGCCAGCAGCCAGAGCCGGGCCAAGAATGAAAAACTGTTTTTT. Encoded protein: CASSQSRAKNEKLFF.

This chain uses TRBV7-2 with TRBJ2-3; D ambiguous. The CDR3 has 13 amino acids. V lost 5 bases, J lost 4 bases, and 10 bases lay in between. Germline CDR1 and CDR2: SGHTA and FQGNSA. The CDR3 region is CASSQGPADTQYF. In nucleotides, the CDR3 is TGTGCCAGCAGCCAAGGACCCGCAGATACGCAGTATTTT.

The rearrangement links TRBV6-5 to TRBJ1-1; D is ambiguous. This CDR3 is 13 amino acids long. Trimming cost V 4 bases and J 1 base, with 7 bases left between them. Per the germline V gene, CDR1 is MNHEY and CDR2 is SVGAGI. CDR3 protein: CASSSYENTEAFF. CDR3 DNA: TGTGCCAGCAGTTCATACGAGAACACTGAAGCTTTCTTT.

V is TRBV7-2 and J is TRBJ1-1; D ambiguous. The V gene's germline CDR1 is SGHTA and CDR2 FQGNSA. Trimming took 1 base from V and 5 from J, leaving 11 bases between them. This CDR3 is 14 amino acids long. Here the CDR3 reads CASSLGPLGTEAFF. The DNA of the CDR3 is TGTGCCAGCAGCTTAGGGCCTCTTGGGACTGAAGCTTTCTTT.